This T cell receptor (beta chain) stems from a study of T cell responses to AZD1222 COVID-19 vaccine. The germline V gene has CDR1 MGHRA and CDR2 YSYEKL. The CDR3 is made up of 16 amino acids. The ends were cut back, 0 bases at V and 3 bases at J, with 9 bases in the middle. A word on this clone: The antigen is unknown.

Profiling relied on immunoSEQ multiplex PCR, and the TCRdb table lists in-frame clones only, not all of them. The sample has fewer than 180,000 clones; 80% to 95% are singletons. Study-wide findings and caveats: Sampled repertoires all dated from after the peak T cell response.

The receptor was derived from an adult who received the AZD1222 COVID-19 vaccine. V gene TRBV4-1 combines with J gene TRBJ1-6, with unresolved D. The material sequenced was peripheral blood, taken 28 days after the second AZD1222 dose. CDR3 amino acids: CASSQDYDNYNSPLHF. The CDR3 nucleotides read TGCGCCAGCAGCCAAGACTACGACAACTATAATTCACCCCTCCACTTT.